This T cell receptor beta chain comes out of a study of cytomegalovirus exposure and HLA in healthy donors. Study overall: Within an early data release were around 87 million unique TCRs drawn from HLA-typed donors. Study results and caveats: Association with HLA alleles at 0.05 false discovery rate was found for around 17,000 TCR beta sequences in a later analysis. In a later analysis, V- and J-gene trimming of beta chains associated with a DCLRE1C missense variant, replicated independently. CMV serostatus was the only recorded immune exposure for donors.

Unmatched junction bases numbered 4, after V lost 5 bases and J lost 6 bases. Per the germline V gene, CDR1 is MRHNA and CDR2 is SNTAGT. The CDR3 runs 14 residues. Points on this clone: Antigen specificity is unknown.

This PCR relied on a set of 60 Vbeta primers and 13 Jbeta primers. Repertoires were generated with immunoSEQ multiplex PCR, while TCRdb's copy carries only in-frame clones and drops some. Counted here are about 200,000 clones, 65% to 80% occurring once; the ten biggest clones make up less than 1.1%. The sample taken for sequencing was PBMCs. The sequence came from a woman aged 40 to 50 in good health and CMV-seronegative. The chain employs TRBV6-4 and TRBJ2-3, with 11 bases fitting TRBD2. This CDR3 reads CASSSSGRIDTQYF. Written as DNA, the CDR3 is TGTGCCAGCAGTTCTAGCGGGAGGATCGATACGCAGTATTTT.